Listed below are T cell receptor beta chains from one sample, sequenced in a study of shared clonotypes between healthy human individuals. The protocol was immunoSEQ multiplex PCR, while the TCRdb copy is restricted to in-frame clones and leaves out a portion. The sample contains around 980,000 clones, 75% to 80% of which appear only once. The sample taken for sequencing was memory CD4+ T cells from PBMCs. The receptors originated from a man between 18 and 29 years old in good health. Some clones in this sample may be carry-over from other donors' samples. The CDR3 runs from the conserved cysteine through the conserved F or W. A D gene is named only where the DNA matches it firmly. Only part of the rows carry a size: once, few, many, or a class if the clone is expanded.

size,D,V,J,CDR3,DNA
-,-,TRBV30,TRBJ1-5,CAWSVGGDYSNQPQHF,TGTGCCTGGAGTGTAGGGGGTGACTATAGCAACCAGCCCCAGCATTTT
-,-,TRBV7-8,TRBJ2-1,CASSLRRWQGGYNEQFF,TGTGCCAGCAGCTTAAGGCGGTGGCAGGGCGGCTACAATGAGCAGTTCTTC
-,TRBD2,TRBV4-1,TRBJ2-1,CASSQFGLGGNEQFF,TGCGCCAGCAGCCAATTCGGACTAGGTGGCAATGAGCAGTTCTTC
-,-,TRBV29-1,TRBJ2-2,CSVGTHMNTGELFF,TGCAGCGTTGGGACTCATATGAACACCGGGGAGCTGTTTTTT
-,TRBD1,TRBV28,TRBJ1-4,CASRPQTGAPGEKLFF,TGTGCCAGCAGACCTCAGACAGGGGCGCCAGGAGAAAAACTGTTTTTT
-,-,TRBV6-1,TRBJ2-5,CASSPPRARETQYF,TGTGCCAGCAGTCCCCCCCGGGCGAGGGAGACCCAGTACTTC
-,TRBD2,TRBV15,TRBJ2-1,CATSPRLAGGSYNEQFF,TGTGCCACCAGCCCTCGACTAGCGGGAGGGTCCTACAATGAGCAGTTCTTC
-,-,TRBV25-1,TRBJ2-1,CASRGSPPLTFF,TGTGCCAGCAGGGGGTCCCCCCCCCTCACGTTCTTC
-,-,TRBV9,TRBJ2-2,CASSVDLLGAGGELFF,TGTGCCAGCAGCGTAGATCTCCTCGGGGCTGGCGGGGAGCTGTTTTTT
-,TRBD2,TRBV7-8,TRBJ2-1,CASSLAVGTSGQFF,TGTGCCAGCAGCTTAGCGGTAGGGACTAGCGGACAGTTCTTC
-,TRBD2,TRBV29-1,TRBJ2-3,CSAPRETGGTQYF,TGCAGCGCTCCCCGAGAGACGGGGGGGACGCAGTATTTT
many,TRBD2,TRBV27,TRBJ2-5,CASRAAGGEEETQYF,TGTGCCAGTCGCGCGGCGGGAGGGGAGGAAGAGACCCAGTACTTC
once,-,TRBV5-4,TRBJ2-1,CASSFLSNEQFF,TGTGCCAGCAGCTTTCTTTCCAATGAGCAGTTCTTC
-,TRBD1,TRBV7-6,TRBJ1-2,CASSYRQGRDDYTF,TGTGCCAGCAGCTATCGACAGGGTCGGGACGACTACACCTTC
-,TRBD2,TRBV19,TRBJ2-3,CASSIGRQGGTDTQYF,TGTGCCAGTAGTATCGGCCGGCAGGGAGGGACAGATACGCAGTATTTT
-,-,TRBV11-2,TRBJ2-7,CASAGPSSYEQYF,TGTGCCAGCGCGGGCCCGAGCTCCTACGAGCAGTACTTC
-,-,TRBV4-1,TRBJ2-2,CASSQEGRSIGELFF,TGCGCCAGCAGCCAAGAGGGCAGGTCGATCGGGGAGCTGTTTTTT
many,TRBD2,TRBV10-3,TRBJ2-5,CAISESGTSGRETQYF,TGTGCCATCAGTGAGTCGGGGACTAGCGGGAGAGAGACCCAGTACTTC
once,TRBD1,TRBV9,TRBJ1-5,CASSPAGGGFGQPQHF,TGTGCCAGCAGTCCGGCAGGGGGGGGATTTGGTCAGCCCCAGCATTTT
-,TRBD2,TRBV7-8,TRBJ2-5,CASSPRSLAARQETQYF,TGTGCCAGCAGCCCAAGGAGTCTAGCGGCCCGCCAAGAGACCCAGTACTTC
few,TRBD1,TRBV7-9,TRBJ1-4,CASSLNFGTGHEKLFF,TGTGCCAGCAGCTTAAATTTTGGGACAGGGCATGAAAAACTGTTTTTT
-,TRBD2,TRBV25-1,TRBJ2-1,CASSEFSGRNEQFF,TGTGCCAGCAGTGAATTTAGCGGGAGAAATGAGCAGTTCTTC
-,-,TRBV5-4,TRBJ1-3,CASSLELGGPTGNTIYF,TGTGCCAGCAGCTTGGAGTTGGGAGGACCCACTGGAAACACCATATATTTT
-,-,TRBV6-6,TRBJ1-5,CASTPEGGYQPQHF,TGTGCCAGCACCCCCGAGGGGGGTTATCAGCCCCAGCATTTT
-,-,TRBV5-1,TRBJ2-6,CASTRWGHSGANVLTF,TGCGCCAGCACTCGGTGGGGCCACTCTGGGGCCAACGTCCTGACTTTC
few,-,TRBV5-1,TRBJ2-5,CASSLIARLQETQYF,TGCGCCAGCAGCTTGATAGCGAGACTTCAAGAGACCCAGTACTTC
-,-,TRBV5-8,TRBJ1-4,CASSLRTEGEKLFF,TGTGCCAGCAGCTTGCGAACGGAGGGGGAAAAACTGTTTTTT
-,-,TRBV5-4,TRBJ1-2,CASSAQGRDYGYTF,TGTGCCAGCAGCGCACAGGGACGGGACTATGGCTACACCTTC
-,-,TRBV10-2,TRBJ2-5,CASRGGETQYF,TGCGCCAGCAGGGGTGGAGAGACCCAGTACTTC
once,TRBD1,TRBV5-1,TRBJ2-7,CASLGTGDYEQYF,TGCGCCAGCCTCGGGACAGGGGACTACGAGCAGTACTTC
-,-,TRBV7-2,TRBJ1-5,CASSLRQGQPQHF,TGTGCCAGCAGCTTACGTCAGGGGCAACCCCAGCATTTT
-,-,TRBV20-1,TRBJ2-5,CSPQRRGTQYF,TGCAGTCCTCAAAGAAGGGGGACCCAGTACTTC
-,TRBD1,TRBV9,TRBJ2-2,CASSVSPGQGLTGELFF,TGTGCCAGCAGCGTCTCTCCGGGACAGGGTCTCACCGGGGAGCTGTTTTTT
-,-,TRBV5-4,TRBJ2-3,CASSPGQGRTDTQYF,TGTGCCAGCAGCCCCGGACAAGGGCGCACAGATACGCAGTATTTT
-,-,TRBV11-2,TRBJ2-5,CASSLDLTRYLYF,TGTGCCAGCAGCTTAGATCTAACCCGATATTTATACTTC
-,TRBD2,TRBV5-4,TRBJ2-2,CASSLSLAGYPGELFF,TGTGCCAGCAGCTTAAGTCTAGCGGGTTATCCCGGGGAGCTGTTTTTT
-,TRBD2,TRBV7-3,TRBJ2-1,CASSLMSSGYNEQFF,TGTGCCAGCAGCTTAATGTCTAGCGGTTACAATGAGCAGTTCTTC
-,-,TRBV5-1,TRBJ2-5,CASSLTRGGVKSQETQYF,TGCGCCAGCAGCCTCACTCGGGGTGGGGTGAAGTCTCAAGAGACCCAGTACTTC
few,-,TRBV9,TRBJ2-2,CASSAGTASTGELFF,TGTGCCAGCAGCGCAGGGACTGCCTCTACTGGGGAGCTGTTTTTT
-,-,TRBV6-4,TRBJ2-6,CASSVWLPIRFSGANVLTF,TGTGCCAGCAGTGTTTGGCTCCCAATACGATTCTCTGGGGCCAACGTCCTGACTTTC
-,-,TRBV25-1,TRBJ2-5,CASSGWAEQETQYF,TGTGCCAGCAGTGGGTGGGCCGAACAAGAGACCCAGTACTTC
-,-,TRBV27,TRBJ1-2,CASSLKPTSGTRGNYGYTF,TGTGCCAGCAGCTTAAAGCCGACATCCGGGACAAGGGGCAACTATGGCTACACCTTC
-,-,TRBV5-6,TRBJ2-7,CASSRDRHYEQYF,TGTGCCAGCAGCCGAGACCGGCACTACGAGCAGTACTTC
-,TRBD2,TRBV5-4,TRBJ2-5,CASSLSGSRETQYF,TGTGCCAGCAGCCTTAGCGGGAGCCGGGAGACCCAGTACTTC
-,-,TRBV9,TRBJ2-1,CASSVQNNEQFF,TGTGCCAGCAGCGTACAAAACAATGAGCAGTTCTTC
-,-,TRBV28,TRBJ2-7,CASRSPTEQYF,TGTGCCAGCAGGAGCCCTACCGAGCAGTACTTC
-,-,TRBV6-1,TRBJ2-3,CASSDGSRRDTQYF,TGTGCCAGCAGTGATGGTTCTCGGAGGGATACGCAGTATTTT
-,TRBD2,TRBV2,TRBJ2-5,CASGGLAGQETQYF,TGTGCCAGCGGGGGACTAGCGGGGCAAGAGACCCAGTACTTC
-,-,TRBV2,TRBJ2-5,CASRPREFQTQYF,TGTGCCAGCAGGCCCCGGGAGTTTCAGACCCAGTACTTC
-,-,TRBV5-4,TRBJ1-1,CATGRIQGDTEAFF,TGTGCCACCGGTCGAATTCAGGGAGATACTGAAGCTTTCTTT
-,-,TRBV10-3,TRBJ2-1,CAISESEYGYNEQFF,TGTGCCATCAGTGAGTCGGAATACGGCTACAATGAGCAGTTCTTC
once,-,TRBV11-1,TRBJ2-1,CASSLLARRSHHEQFF,TGTGCCAGCAGCTTACTCGCGCGGCGCAGTCACCATGAGCAGTTCTTC